This is a list of T cell receptor beta chains from one sample in a study of blood T cell repertoires in COVID-19. The repertoire was sequenced with immunoSEQ multiplex PCR; TCRdb's copy has only in-frame clones and lacks some. The top ten clones hold 15% to 20% of a sample with approximately 120,000 clones, approximately 82% of them seen once. The specimen was peripheral blood. All receptors come from a woman aged 60 to 75 with acute or convalescent COVID-19. Each CDR3 is given with its conserved first and last residue. D genes are given only for firm matches. The size of a clone is reported for some rows only, either as once, few or many, or as a class for expanded clones.

clone size: once; J gene: TRBJ1-1; V gene: TRBV5-5; D gene: TRBD1; CDR3 DNA: TGTGCCAGCAGCTGGGGGACAGCAGACACTGAAGCTTTCTTT; CDR3 protein: CASSWGTADTEAFF
clone size: NA; J gene: TRBJ2-7; V gene: TRBV4-2; D gene: NA; CDR3 DNA: TGTGCCAGCAGCCAAGGCGATGAGCAGTACTTC; CDR3 protein: CASSQGDEQYF
clone size: once; J gene: TRBJ1-2; V gene: TRBV6-5; D gene: NA; CDR3 DNA: TGTGCCAGCAGTTACTCGAAGGGGCAGGGCTACACCTTC; CDR3 protein: CASSYSKGQGYTF
clone size: NA; J gene: TRBJ1-4; V gene: TRBV7-2; D gene: NA; CDR3 DNA: TGTGCCAGCAGCTCCGAGGTGTCAGTCGAAAAACTGTTTTTT; CDR3 protein: CASSSEVSVEKLFF
clone size: NA; J gene: TRBJ2-3; V gene: TRBV28; D gene: TRBD2; CDR3 DNA: TGTGCCAGCAGGGCGGGGGTCAGCACAGATACGCAGTATTTT; CDR3 protein: CASRAGVSTDTQYF
clone size: NA; J gene: TRBJ2-1; V gene: TRBV11-1; D gene: NA; CDR3 DNA: TGTGCCAGCAGCTTCATGGGGCGGGGGCCTTACAATGAGCAGTTCTTC; CDR3 protein: CASSFMGRGPYNEQFF
clone size: NA; J gene: TRBJ1-2; V gene: TRBV7-8; D gene: NA; CDR3 DNA: TGTGCCAGCAGCTTAGTAGGGGGGGACGTCTATGGCTACACCTTC; CDR3 protein: CASSLVGGDVYGYTF
clone size: NA; J gene: TRBJ1-3; V gene: TRBV19; D gene: TRBD1; CDR3 DNA: TGTGCCAGTAGTGTTACCGGGACAGGGTTTGGCGGAAACACCATATATTTT; CDR3 protein: CASSVTGTGFGGNTIYF
clone size: NA; J gene: TRBJ2-1; V gene: TRBV7-2; D gene: TRBD2; CDR3 DNA: TGTGCCAGCAGCTTAAGTTCTGGGGCGGGAGGAAATGAGCAGTTCTTC; CDR3 protein: CASSLSSGAGGNEQFF
clone size: NA; J gene: TRBJ1-1; V gene: TRBV27; D gene: TRBD1; CDR3 DNA: TGTGCCAGCAGGGTACAGGGGGCAGTGAACACTGAAGCTTTCTTT; CDR3 protein: CASRVQGAVNTEAFF
clone size: NA; J gene: TRBJ1-2; V gene: TRBV9; D gene: NA; CDR3 DNA: TGTGCCAGCAGCGTAGCCCCACAGGGATATGGCTACACCTTC; CDR3 protein: CASSVAPQGYGYTF
clone size: NA; J gene: TRBJ1-6; V gene: TRBV1; D gene: NA; CDR3 DNA: TGCACCAGCAGCCAGGCCCGGACAGCCCGATCACCCCTCCACTTT; CDR3 protein: CTSSQARTARSPLHF
clone size: NA; J gene: TRBJ1-4; V gene: TRBV5-4; D gene: NA; CDR3 DNA: TGTGCCAGCAGCTTGGGACAGCGTAATGAAAAACTGTTTTTT; CDR3 protein: CASSLGQRNEKLFF
clone size: NA; J gene: TRBJ1-2; V gene: TRBV6-2/TRBV6-3; D gene: TRBD1; CDR3 DNA: TGTGCCAGCAGTATCTCCGGGACAGATAGGTCTGGCTACACCTTC; CDR3 protein: CASSISGTDRSGYTF
clone size: NA; J gene: TRBJ1-1; V gene: TRBV19; D gene: NA; CDR3 DNA: TGTGCCACAACAGGGCACACTGAAGCTTTCTTT; CDR3 protein: CATTGHTEAFF
clone size: NA; J gene: TRBJ2-5; V gene: TRBV5-1; D gene: NA; CDR3 DNA: TGCGCCAGCAGCCCTTCGGGGGGCGGGGGCAGAGAGACCCAGTACTTC; CDR3 protein: CASSPSGGGGRETQYF
clone size: few; J gene: TRBJ2-5; V gene: TRBV30; D gene: NA; CDR3 DNA: TGTGCCTGGAGTTCAGGGAAATCTATGGGGGACTTCTACGAGACCCAGTACTTC; CDR3 protein: CAWSSGKSMGDFYETQYF
clone size: NA; J gene: TRBJ2-3; V gene: TRBV5-1; D gene: NA; CDR3 DNA: TGCGCCAGCAGCTACCTAGGGGGAAACACAGATACGCAGTATTTT; CDR3 protein: CASSYLGGNTDTQYF